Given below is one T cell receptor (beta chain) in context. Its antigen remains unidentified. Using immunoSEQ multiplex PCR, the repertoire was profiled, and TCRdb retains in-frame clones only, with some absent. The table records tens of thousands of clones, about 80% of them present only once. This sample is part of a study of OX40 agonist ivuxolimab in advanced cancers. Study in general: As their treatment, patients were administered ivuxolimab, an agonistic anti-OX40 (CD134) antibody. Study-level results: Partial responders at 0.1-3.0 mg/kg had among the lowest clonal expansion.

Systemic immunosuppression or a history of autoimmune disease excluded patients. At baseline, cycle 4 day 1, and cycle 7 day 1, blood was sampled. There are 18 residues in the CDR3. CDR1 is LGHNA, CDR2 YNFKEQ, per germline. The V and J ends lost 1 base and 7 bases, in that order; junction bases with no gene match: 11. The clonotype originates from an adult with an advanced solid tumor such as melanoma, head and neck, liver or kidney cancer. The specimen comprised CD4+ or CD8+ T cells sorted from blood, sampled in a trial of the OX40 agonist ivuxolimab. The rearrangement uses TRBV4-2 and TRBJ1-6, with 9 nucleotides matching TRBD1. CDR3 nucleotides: TGTGCCAGCAGCCAAGGCGGACAGGGGCGAACTTTCAATTCACCCCTCCACTTT. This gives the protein CASSQGGQGRTFNSPLHF.